Following are 21 T cell receptor beta chains from one sample sequenced in a study of T cell responses to AZD1222 COVID-19 vaccine. Method: immunoSEQ multiplex PCR; TCRdb's copy keeps in-frame clones and lacks some. This table has 90,000 to 150,000 clones, around 92% appearing once. Sample: peripheral blood, taken 28 days after the second AZD1222 dose. These receptors were collected from an adult who received the AZD1222 COVID-19 vaccine.

This clone occurred a few times. The rearrangement links TRBV3-1 (or the pseudogene TRBV3-2) to TRBJ1-1; maybe TRBD1 (5 bases). This CDR3 has 13 residues. Germline CDR1 and CDR2: LGHDT and YNNKEL (reference sequence). V lost 1 base, J lost 10 bases, and 13 bases lay in between. CDR3 sequence reads: CASSQVPGGRAFF. The CDR3 DNA sequence: TGTGCCAGCAGCCAAGTGCCGGGGGGGAGAGCTTTCTTT.

The gene calls are TRBV10-3 and TRBJ2-5; 9 nucleotides agree with TRBD1. Trimming removed 6 bases from V and 5 bases from J; junction bases left unmatched: 10. The CDR3 is made up of 15 amino acids. The germline gives CDR1 ENHRY, CDR2 SYGVKD. Here the CDR3 reads CAIRKTGGELETQYF. CDR3 sequence (DNA): TGTGCCATCAGAAAAACAGGGGGCGAGTTGGAGACCCAGTACTTC.

As DNA, the CDR3 is TGTGCCAGTACGGCCGGGACAGGGGAGCTTGGGGCCAACGTCCTGACTTTC. It encodes CASTAGTGELGANVLTF. V and J are TRBV19 and TRBJ2-6; 10 positions match TRBD1. Germline-derived CDR1 and CDR2 are LNHDA and SQIVND (reference sequence). Trimming took 7 bases from V and 3 from J; bases not matched to a gene: 9. CDR3 size: 17 residues.

The chain has TRBV15 and TRBJ2-3; 7 bases fit TRBD2. Trimming took 0 bases from V and 2 from J; bases not matched to a gene: 5. This CDR3 has 16 residues. Germline V CDR1 and CDR2: LNHNV, YYDKDF (reference sequence). As DNA, the CDR3 is TGTGCCACCAGCAGAGATAGGGGACTAAACACAGATACGCAGTATTTT. It codes for CATSRDRGLNTDTQYF.

The chain links TRBV28 to TRBJ2-3; D is uncertain. Germline V gene data show CDR1 as MDHEN and CDR2 as SYDVKM. V was pared by 6 bases and J by 6 bases, with 10 bases between. The CDR3 runs to 12 residues. The CDR3 DNA sequence: TGTGCCAGCAGCACTCTCCTCGATACGCAGTATTTT. This encodes CASSTLLDTQYF.

The chain couples TRBV7-2 to TRBJ1-5; D remains unclear. This CDR3 is 17 amino acids long. Germline CDR1 SGHTA, CDR2 FQGNSA. V was shortened by 2 bases and J by 1 base, with 15 bases between the two germline ends. Here the CDR3 DNA reads TGTGCCAGCAGCTTAAACGCCCCCCAGACAAGCAATCAGCCCCAGCATTTT. Its protein product is CASSLNAPQTSNQPQHF.

The chain combines TRBV20-1 with TRBJ2-5; either TRBD1 or TRBD2 may fit D (6 bases each). The CDR3 has 15 amino acids. V dropped 3 bases and J dropped 2 bases, with 16 bases sitting between them. CDR1 and CDR2 (germline): DFQATT, SNEGSKA (reference sequence). DNA of the CDR3: TGCAGTGCTAGTGATCCAAGGGGGGTACAAGAGACCCAGTACTTC. Amino acid sequence: CSASDPRGVQETQYF.

This clone was picked up one time. CDR3 amino acids: CASRQSGNKETQYF. CDR3 sequence (DNA): TGTGCCAGCAGACAGAGCGGAAATAAAGAGACCCAGTACTTC. This chain links TRBV3-1 (or the pseudogene TRBV3-2) with TRBJ2-5; the D gene is possibly TRBD2 (5 bases). This CDR3 has 14 residues. In germline, CDR1 is LGHDT, CDR2 YNNKEL (reference sequence). Deletions cut 6 bases from V and 3 bases from J, with 14 bases between.

The V and J genes are TRBV6-4 and TRBJ2-6; D uncertain. CDR3 length equals 14 residues. Per the germline V gene, CDR1 is MRHNA and CDR2 is SNTAGT. The V gene lost 2 bases and the J gene lost 9 bases, with 11 bases spanning the gap. CDR3 coding DNA: TGTGCCAGCAGTGACCCAGGCACCCGCAACGTCCTGACTTTC. This translates into CASSDPGTRNVLTF.

The chain uses TRBV27 and TRBJ2-5; D perhaps matches TRBD1 (6 bases). The CDR3 spans 16 residues. V dropped 6 bases and J dropped 4 bases, with 21 bases sitting between them. Looked up from germline, CDR1 is MNHEY and CDR2 is SMNVEV (reference sequence). DNA for the CDR3: TGTGCCAGCAGCTTCCAGAGGGGAACAGGGATAGAGACCCAGTACTTC. Translating gives CASSFQRGTGIETQYF.

The V gene is TRBV4-1, the J gene TRBJ1-1, with D perhaps TRBD1 (5 bases). CDR1 and CDR2 (germline): MGHRA, YSYEKL. Trimming removed 2 bases at V and 3 bases at J, with 10 bases between. The CDR3 is 14 amino acids. The CDR3 DNA reads as TGCGCCAGCAGCCAAACGACAGCAGACACTGAAGCTTTCTTT. This codes for CASSQTTADTEAFF.

The sample holds one count of this clone. This rearrangement joins TRBV4-1 to TRBJ2-7, with 8 bases aligning to TRBD1. V lost 0 bases to trimming and J lost 2 bases; unmatched junction nucleotides: 6. CDR3 length: 16 amino acids. CDR1 is MGHRA, CDR2 YSYEKL, per germline. The CDR3 reads CASSQDRRTGPYEQYF. For the CDR3, the DNA is TGCGCCAGCAGCCAAGATCGAAGGACAGGGCCCTACGAGCAGTACTTC.

V and J are TRBV7-2 and TRBJ2-7, with 10 bases matching TRBD2. The V gene end was trimmed by 5 bases and the J gene end by 2 bases; junction bases not matched to a gene: 6. Germline CDR1 SGHTA, CDR2 FQGNSA. This CDR3 is 15 amino acids long. CDR3: CASSETSGAAYEQYF. In nucleotides, the CDR3 is TGTGCCAGCAGCGAAACTAGCGGGGCCGCCTACGAGCAGTACTTC.

The V gene is TRBV5-1, the J gene TRBJ2-7; 7 bases are a match to TRBD1. After removal of 2 bases from V and 3 bases from J, the junction contained 2 bases not matched to a gene. The CDR3 covers 13 residues. The germline V gene has CDR1 SGHRS and CDR2 YFSETQ. The CDR3 nucleotides read TGCGCCAGCAGCTTCCGGGACAGCTACGAGCAGTACTTC. It encodes CASSFRDSYEQYF.

V gene TRBV5-4 combines with J gene TRBJ2-3; D gene unclear. Germline lookup yields CDR1 SGHNT and CDR2 YYREEE (reference sequence). The CDR3 loop spans 15 amino acids. Deletions cut 0 bases from V and 0 bases from J, with 8 bases between. Here the CDR3 reads CASSLDGDSTDTQYF. The DNA for the CDR3 is TGTGCCAGCAGCTTGGACGGTGATAGCACAGATACGCAGTATTTT.

The chain joins TRBV28 to TRBJ2-1, with 10 bases aligning to TRBD1. Germline lookup yields CDR1 MDHEN and CDR2 SYDVKM. With V trimmed by 3 bases and J by 4 bases, 3 bases remained unmatched. The CDR3 sequence is 15 residues long. CDR3 sequence (DNA): TGTGCCAGCAGTTTCGGGACAGGGGTTTACAATGAGCAGTTCTTC. Its translation: CASSFGTGVYNEQFF.

V is TRBV5-1 and J is TRBJ1-2; TRBD1 might be the D (5 bases). Germline values: CDR1 SGHRS, CDR2 YFSETQ. The CDR3 is 13 residues long. The ends were cut back, 4 bases at V and 2 bases at J, with 9 bases in the middle. The chain's CDR3 is CASSGDGNYGYTF. CDR3 nucleotide sequence: TGCGCCAGCAGCGGGGACGGCAACTATGGCTACACCTTC.

The table lists this clone with a count of one. This chain links TRBV24-1 with TRBJ1-2; the D gene is possibly TRBD1 (5 bases). Germline V gene data show CDR1 as KGHDR and CDR2 as SFDVKD. Trimming took 5 bases from V and 3 from J, leaving 9 bases between them. The CDR3 has 13 amino acids. This CDR3 is CATSASTDYGYTF. CDR3 in DNA: TGTGCCACCAGTGCGTCGACAGACTATGGCTACACCTTC.

The gene calls are TRBV4-1 and TRBJ1-6, with 9 bases that match TRBD1. CDR1 and CDR2 from the germline V gene are MGHRA and YSYEKL. V shed 4 bases and J 0 bases; nucleotides not matched to a gene: 4. This CDR3 has 17 amino acids. The CDR3 reads CASSPTGGYSYNSPLHF. The CDR3 coding sequence is TGCGCCAGCAGCCCCACAGGGGGCTACTCCTATAATTCACCCCTCCACTTT.

The V gene is TRBV5-1, the J gene TRBJ2-7; TRBD2 matches at 9 bases. Losses at the gene ends were 5 bases for V and 3 bases for J; bases not matched to a gene: 12. CDR1 is SGHRS and CDR2 is YFSETQ in the germline V gene. This CDR3 spans 16 amino acids. This CDR3 reads CASRDSTSGNLYEQYF. Here the CDR3 DNA reads TGCGCCAGCAGGGATTCGACTAGCGGCAATCTCTACGAGCAGTACTTC.

The CDR3 DNA reads as TGTGCCAGCTCCCGGCTCGGGGGGGTCAGGGACACCGGGGAGCTGTTTTTT. Translating it yields CASSRLGGVRDTGELFF. The chain employs TRBV27 and TRBJ2-2, with 8 bases matching TRBD2. Germline assignment: CDR1 MNHEY and CDR2 SMNVEV (reference sequence). V shed 8 bases, J shed 3 bases, and the junction held 14 bases outside the gene matches. The length of the CDR3 is 17 residues.